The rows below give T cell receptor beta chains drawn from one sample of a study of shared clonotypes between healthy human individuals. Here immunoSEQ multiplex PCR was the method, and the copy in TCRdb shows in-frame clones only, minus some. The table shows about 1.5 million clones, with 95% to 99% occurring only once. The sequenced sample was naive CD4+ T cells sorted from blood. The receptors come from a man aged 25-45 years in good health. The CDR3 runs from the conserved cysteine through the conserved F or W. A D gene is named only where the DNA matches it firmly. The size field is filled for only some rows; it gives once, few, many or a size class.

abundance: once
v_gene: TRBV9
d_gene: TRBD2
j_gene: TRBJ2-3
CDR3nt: TGTGCCAGCAGCGAGACTAGCGGGAGGATCGGAGATACGCAGTATTTT
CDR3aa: CASSETSGRIGDTQYF

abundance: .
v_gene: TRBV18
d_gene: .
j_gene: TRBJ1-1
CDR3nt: TGTGCCAGCTCACCCCTCGGAGTTCAGGGTAACACTGAAGCTTTCTTT
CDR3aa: CASSPLGVQGNTEAFF

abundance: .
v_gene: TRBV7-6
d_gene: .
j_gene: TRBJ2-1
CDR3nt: TGTGCCAGCAGCTTAGGTGAGCAGTTGGAGCAGTTCTTC
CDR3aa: CASSLGEQLEQFF

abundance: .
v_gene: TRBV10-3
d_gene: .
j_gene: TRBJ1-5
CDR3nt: TGTGCCATCAGTGAATGGCCCTCAGGGCAGCCCCAGCATTTT
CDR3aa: CAISEWPSGQPQHF

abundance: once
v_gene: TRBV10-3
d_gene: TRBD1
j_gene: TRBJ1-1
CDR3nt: TGTGCCATCAGTCGAGCCGACAGGGGGCGACCGAACACTGAAGCTTTCTTT
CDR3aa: CAISRADRGRPNTEAFF

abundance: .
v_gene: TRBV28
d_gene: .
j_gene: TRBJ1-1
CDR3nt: TGTGCCAGCAGGGAGGGTCCCCGAGTGAGAGCTTTCTTT
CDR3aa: CASREGPRVRAFF

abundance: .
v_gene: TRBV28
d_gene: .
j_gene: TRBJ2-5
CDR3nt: TGTGCCAGCAGCCTGATCGGGACACAACAAGAGACCCAGTACTTC
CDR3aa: CASSLIGTQQETQYF

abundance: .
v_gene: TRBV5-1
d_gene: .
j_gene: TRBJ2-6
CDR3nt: TGCGCCAGCAGCTTGGCCGGCGGACACTCTGGGGCCAACGTCCTGACTTTC
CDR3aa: CASSLAGGHSGANVLTF

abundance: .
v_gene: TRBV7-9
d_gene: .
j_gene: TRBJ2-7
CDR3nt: TGTGCCAGCAGCCTGTCTACCTACGAGCAGTACTTC
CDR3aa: CASSLSTYEQYF

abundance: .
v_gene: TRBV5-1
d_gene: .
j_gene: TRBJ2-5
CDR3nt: TGCGCCAGCAGCCCCACACAGTCCCGCTACAGGACCCAGTACTTC
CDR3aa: CASSPTQSRYRTQYF

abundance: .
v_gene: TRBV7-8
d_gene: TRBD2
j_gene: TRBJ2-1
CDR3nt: TGTGCCAGCAGCGCCCGGACTAGCGGGAGGGCCTTCAATGAGCAGTTCTTC
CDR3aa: CASSARTSGRAFNEQFF

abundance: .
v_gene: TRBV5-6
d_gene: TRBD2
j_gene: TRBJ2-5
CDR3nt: TGTGCCAGCAGCTTGTTCGGTAGCGGGACACCGGAAGAGACCCAGTACTTC
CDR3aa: CASSLFGSGTPEETQYF

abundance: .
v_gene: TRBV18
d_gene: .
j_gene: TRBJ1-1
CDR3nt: TGTGCCAGCTCAACGACCTATGGGAGGCAGGACACTGAAGCTTTCTTT
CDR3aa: CASSTTYGRQDTEAFF

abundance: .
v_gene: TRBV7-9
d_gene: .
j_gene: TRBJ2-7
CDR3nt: TGTGCCAGCAGCCTAGGCTTATCCGGGACACCCAGTGAGGAGCAGTACTTC
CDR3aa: CASSLGLSGTPSEEQYF

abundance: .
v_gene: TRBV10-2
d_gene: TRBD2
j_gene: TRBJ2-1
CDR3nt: TGCGCCAGCAGCCGGGACTACTCCTACAATGAGCAGTTCTTC
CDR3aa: CASSRDYSYNEQFF